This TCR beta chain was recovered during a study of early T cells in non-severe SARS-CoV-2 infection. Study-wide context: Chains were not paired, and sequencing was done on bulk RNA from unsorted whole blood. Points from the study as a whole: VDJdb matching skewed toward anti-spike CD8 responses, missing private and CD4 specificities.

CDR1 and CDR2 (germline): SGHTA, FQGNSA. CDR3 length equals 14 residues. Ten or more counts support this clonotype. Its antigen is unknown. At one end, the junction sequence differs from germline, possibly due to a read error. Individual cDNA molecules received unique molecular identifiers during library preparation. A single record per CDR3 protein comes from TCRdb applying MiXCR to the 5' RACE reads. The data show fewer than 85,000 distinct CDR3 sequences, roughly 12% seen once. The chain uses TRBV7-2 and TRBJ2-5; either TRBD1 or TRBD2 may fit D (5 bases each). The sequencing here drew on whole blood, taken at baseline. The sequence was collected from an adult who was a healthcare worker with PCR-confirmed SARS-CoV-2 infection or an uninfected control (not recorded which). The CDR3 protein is CASSLALVGAPSNF. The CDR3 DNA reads TGTGCCAGCAGCTTAGCGCTTGTCGGGGCCCCCTCTAACTTC.